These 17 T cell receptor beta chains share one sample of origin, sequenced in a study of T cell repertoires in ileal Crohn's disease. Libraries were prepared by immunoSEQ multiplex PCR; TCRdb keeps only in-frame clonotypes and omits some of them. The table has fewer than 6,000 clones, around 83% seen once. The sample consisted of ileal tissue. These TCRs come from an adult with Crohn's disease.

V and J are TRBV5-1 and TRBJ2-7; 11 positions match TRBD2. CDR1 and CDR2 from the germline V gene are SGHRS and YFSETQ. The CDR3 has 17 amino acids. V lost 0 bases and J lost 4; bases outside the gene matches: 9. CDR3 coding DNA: TGCGCCAGCAGCTTGGCCGGGCTAGCGGGAGGACCATACGAGCAGTACTTC. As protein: CASSLAGLAGGPYEQYF.

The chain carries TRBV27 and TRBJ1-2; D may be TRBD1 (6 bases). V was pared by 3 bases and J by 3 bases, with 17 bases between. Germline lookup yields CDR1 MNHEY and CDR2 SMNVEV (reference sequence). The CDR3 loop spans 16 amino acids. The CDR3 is CASSFLPPGAYYGYTF. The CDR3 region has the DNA TGTGCCAGCAGTTTCCTGCCCCCAGGGGCTTACTATGGCTACACCTTC.

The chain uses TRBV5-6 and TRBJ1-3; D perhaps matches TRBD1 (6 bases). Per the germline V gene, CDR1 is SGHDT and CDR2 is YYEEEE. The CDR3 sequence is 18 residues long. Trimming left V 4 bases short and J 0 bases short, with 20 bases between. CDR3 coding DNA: TGTGCCAGCAGCCCGGGGCCACAGGGTCGGAACTCTGGAAACACCATATATTTT. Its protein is CASSPGPQGRNSGNTIYF.

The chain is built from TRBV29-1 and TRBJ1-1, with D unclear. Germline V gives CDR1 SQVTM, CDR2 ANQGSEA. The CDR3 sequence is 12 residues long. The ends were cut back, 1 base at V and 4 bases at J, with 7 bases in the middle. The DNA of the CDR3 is TGCAGCGTTGAAGGGGAAGGCACTGAAGCTTTCTTT. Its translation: CSVEGEGTEAFF. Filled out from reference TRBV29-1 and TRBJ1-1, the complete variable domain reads SAVISQKPSRDICQRGTSLTIQCQVDSQVTMMFWYRQQPGQSLTLIATANQGSEATYESGFVIDKFPISRPNLTFSTLTVSNMSPEDSSIYLCSVEGEGTEAFFGQGTRLTVV.

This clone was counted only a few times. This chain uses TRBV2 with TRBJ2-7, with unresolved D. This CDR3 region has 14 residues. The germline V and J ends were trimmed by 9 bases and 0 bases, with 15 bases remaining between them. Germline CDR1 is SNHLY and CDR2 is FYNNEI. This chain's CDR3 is CARNPVESSYEQYF. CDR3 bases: TGTGCCAGAAACCCCGTGGAAAGCTCCTACGAGCAGTACTTC.

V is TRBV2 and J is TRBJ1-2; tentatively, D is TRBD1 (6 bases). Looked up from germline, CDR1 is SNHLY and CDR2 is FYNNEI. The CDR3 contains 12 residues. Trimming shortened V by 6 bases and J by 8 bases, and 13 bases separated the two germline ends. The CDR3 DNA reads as TGTGCCAGCAGCAAAACAGGGTACGGCTACACCTTC. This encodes CASSKTGYGYTF.

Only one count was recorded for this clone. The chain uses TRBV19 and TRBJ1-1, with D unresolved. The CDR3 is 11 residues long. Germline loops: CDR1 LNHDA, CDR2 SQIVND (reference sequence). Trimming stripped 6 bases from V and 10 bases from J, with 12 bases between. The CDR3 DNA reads TGTGCCAGTAGACTTACCGGTGGAGCTTTCTTT. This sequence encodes CASRLTGGAFF. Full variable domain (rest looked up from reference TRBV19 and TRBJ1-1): DGGITQSPKYLFRKEGQNVTLSCEQNLNHDAMYWYRQDPGQGLRLIYYSQIVNDFQKGDIAEGYSVSREKKESFPLTVTSAQKNPTAFYLCASRLTGGAFFGQGTRLTVV.

The CDR3 nucleotides read TGTGCCAGCAGCTTAAGGGGGGGCCCTAACTATGGCTACACCTTC. Residues: CASSLRGGPNYGYTF. V usage is TRBV7-2 and J usage is TRBJ1-2, with D perhaps matching TRBD1 (6 bases). Trimming took off 2 bases at V and 0 bases at J, with 10 bases between the two ends. CDR1 and CDR2 from the germline V gene are SGHTA and FQGNSA. The CDR3 has 15 amino acids. The full variable domain, completed using reference TRBV7-2 and TRBJ1-2, is GAGVSQSPSNKVTEKGKDVELRCDPISGHTALYWYRQSLGQGLEFLIYFQGNSAPDKSGLPSDRFSAERTGGSVSTLTIQRTQQEDSAVYLCASSLRGGPNYGYTFGSGTRLTVV.

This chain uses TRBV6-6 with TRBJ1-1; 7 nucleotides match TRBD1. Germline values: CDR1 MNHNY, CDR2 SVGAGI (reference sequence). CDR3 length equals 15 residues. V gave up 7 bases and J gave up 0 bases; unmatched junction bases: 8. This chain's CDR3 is CASNTGARLNTEAFF. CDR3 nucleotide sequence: TGTGCCAGCAATACAGGGGCCAGGTTGAACACTGAAGCTTTCTTT.

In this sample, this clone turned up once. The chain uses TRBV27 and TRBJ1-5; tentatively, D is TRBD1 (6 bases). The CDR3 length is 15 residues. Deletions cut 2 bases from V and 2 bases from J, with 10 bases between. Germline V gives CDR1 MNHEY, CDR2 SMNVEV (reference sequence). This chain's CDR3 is CASSLMGAGNQPQHF. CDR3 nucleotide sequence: TGTGCCAGCAGTTTAATGGGGGCCGGCAATCAGCCCCAGCATTTT.

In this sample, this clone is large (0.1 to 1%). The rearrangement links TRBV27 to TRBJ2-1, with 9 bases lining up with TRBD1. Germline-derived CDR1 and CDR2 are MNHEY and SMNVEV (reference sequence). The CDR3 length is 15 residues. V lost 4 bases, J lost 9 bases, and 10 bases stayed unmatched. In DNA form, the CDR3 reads TGTGCCAGCAGTTCAACCGGGACAGGGAACAGTGAGCAGTTCTTC. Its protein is CASSSTGTGNSEQFF.

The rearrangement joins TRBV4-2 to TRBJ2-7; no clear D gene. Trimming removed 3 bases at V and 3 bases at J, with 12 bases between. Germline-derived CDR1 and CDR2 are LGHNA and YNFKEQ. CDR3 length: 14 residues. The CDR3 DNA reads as TGTGCCAGCAGCCAGATGGGGATAGACTACGAGCAGTACTTC. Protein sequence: CASSQMGIDYEQYF.

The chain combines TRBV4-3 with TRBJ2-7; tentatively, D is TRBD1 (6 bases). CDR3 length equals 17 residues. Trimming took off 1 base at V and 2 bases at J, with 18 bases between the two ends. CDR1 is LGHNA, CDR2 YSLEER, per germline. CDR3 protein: CASSQAAQGPSAYEQYF. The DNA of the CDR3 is TGCGCCAGCAGCCAAGCCGCTCAGGGGCCCTCCGCCTACGAGCAGTACTTC.

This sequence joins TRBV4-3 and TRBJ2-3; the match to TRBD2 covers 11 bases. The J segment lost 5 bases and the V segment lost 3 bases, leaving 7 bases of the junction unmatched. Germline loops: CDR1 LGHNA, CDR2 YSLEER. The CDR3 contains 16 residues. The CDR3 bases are TGCGCCAGCAGCCACCCTGGGACTAGCGGTAGAGATACGCAGTATTTT. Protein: CASSHPGTSGRDTQYF.

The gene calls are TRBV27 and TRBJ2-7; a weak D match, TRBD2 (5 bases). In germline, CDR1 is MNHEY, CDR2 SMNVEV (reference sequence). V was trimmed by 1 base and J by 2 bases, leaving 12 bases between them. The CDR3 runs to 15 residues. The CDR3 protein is CASSLYPRAAYEQYF. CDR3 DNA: TGTGCCAGCAGTTTATACCCAAGAGCGGCCTACGAGCAGTACTTC.

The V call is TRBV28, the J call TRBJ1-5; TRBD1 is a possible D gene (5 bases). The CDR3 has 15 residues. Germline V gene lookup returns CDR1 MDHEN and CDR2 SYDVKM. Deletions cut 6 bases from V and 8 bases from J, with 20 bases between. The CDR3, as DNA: TGTGCCAGCAGCCCAGGGAGGGCAGAGTCGGAGCCCCAGCATTTT. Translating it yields CASSPGRAESEPQHF.

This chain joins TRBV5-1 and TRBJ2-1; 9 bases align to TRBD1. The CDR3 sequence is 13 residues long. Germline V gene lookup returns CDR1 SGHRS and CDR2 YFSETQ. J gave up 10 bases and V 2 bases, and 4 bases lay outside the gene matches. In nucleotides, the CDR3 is TGCGCCAGCAGCTTCGGGACAGGGCAGGAGCAGTTCTTC. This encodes CASSFGTGQEQFF.